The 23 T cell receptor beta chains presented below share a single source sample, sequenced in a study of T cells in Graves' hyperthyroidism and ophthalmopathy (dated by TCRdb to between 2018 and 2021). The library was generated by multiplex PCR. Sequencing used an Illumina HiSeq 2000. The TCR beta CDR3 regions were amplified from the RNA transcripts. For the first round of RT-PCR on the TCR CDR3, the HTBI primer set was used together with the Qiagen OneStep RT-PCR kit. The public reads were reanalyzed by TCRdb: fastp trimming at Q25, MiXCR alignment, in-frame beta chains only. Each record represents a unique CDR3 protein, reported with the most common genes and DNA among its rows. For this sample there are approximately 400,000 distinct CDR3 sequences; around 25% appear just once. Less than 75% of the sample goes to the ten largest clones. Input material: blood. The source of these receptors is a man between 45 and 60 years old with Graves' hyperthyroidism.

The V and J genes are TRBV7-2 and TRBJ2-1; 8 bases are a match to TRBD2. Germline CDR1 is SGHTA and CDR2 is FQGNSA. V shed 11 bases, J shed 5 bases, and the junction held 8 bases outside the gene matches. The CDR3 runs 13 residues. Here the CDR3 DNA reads TGTGCCTGGTCTCCACTAGCGGACAATGAGCAGTTCTTC. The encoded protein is CAWSPLADNEQFF. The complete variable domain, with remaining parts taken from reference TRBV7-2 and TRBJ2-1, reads GAGVSQSPSNKVTEKGKDVELRCDPISGHTALYWYRQSLGQGLEFLIYFQGNSAPDKSGLPSDRFSAERTGGSVSTLTIQRTQQEDSAVYLCAWSPLADNEQFFGPGTRLTVL.

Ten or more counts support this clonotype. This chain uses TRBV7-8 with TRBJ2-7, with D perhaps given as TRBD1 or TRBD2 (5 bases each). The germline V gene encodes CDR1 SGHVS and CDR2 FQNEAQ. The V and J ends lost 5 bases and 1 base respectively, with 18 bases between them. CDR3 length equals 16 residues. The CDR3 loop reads CASSPRSWDRSYEQYF. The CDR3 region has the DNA TGTGCCAGCAGCCCCCGCTCCTGGGACCGATCCTACGAGCAGTACTTC.

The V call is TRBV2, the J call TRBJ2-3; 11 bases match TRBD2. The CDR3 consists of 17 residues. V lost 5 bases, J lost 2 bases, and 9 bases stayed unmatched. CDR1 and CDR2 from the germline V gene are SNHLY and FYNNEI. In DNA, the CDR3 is TGTGCCAGCAGTAATCCCGGGACTAGCGGATTCACAGATACGCAGTATTTT. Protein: CASSNPGTSGFTDTQYF.

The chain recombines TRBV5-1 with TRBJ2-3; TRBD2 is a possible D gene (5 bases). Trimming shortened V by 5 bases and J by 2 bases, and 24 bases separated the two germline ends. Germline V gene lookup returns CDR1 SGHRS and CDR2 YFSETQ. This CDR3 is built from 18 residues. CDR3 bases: TGCGCCAGCAGTCCGGGTCCGGAGCGGACGACCTTCACAGATACGCAGTATTTT. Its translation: CASSPGPERTTFTDTQYF.

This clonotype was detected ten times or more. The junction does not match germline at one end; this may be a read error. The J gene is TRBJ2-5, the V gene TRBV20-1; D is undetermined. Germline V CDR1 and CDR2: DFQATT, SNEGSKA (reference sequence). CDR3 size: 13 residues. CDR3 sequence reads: CSAREPMGETQYF. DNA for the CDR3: TGCAGTGCTCGAGAACCCATGGGAGAGACCCAGTACTTC.

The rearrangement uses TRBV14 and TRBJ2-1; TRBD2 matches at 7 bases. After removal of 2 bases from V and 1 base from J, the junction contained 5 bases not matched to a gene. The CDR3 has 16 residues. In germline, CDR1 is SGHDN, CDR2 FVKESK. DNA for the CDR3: TGTGCCAGCAGCCAAATTGGGAGGGCGTCCTACAATGAGCAGTTCTTC. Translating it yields CASSQIGRASYNEQFF. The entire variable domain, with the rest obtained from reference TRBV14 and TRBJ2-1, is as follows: EAGVTQFPSHSVIEKGQTVTLRCDPISGHDNLYWYRRVMGKEIKFLLHFVKESKQDESGMPNNRFLAERTGGTYSTLKVQPAELEDSGVYFCASSQIGRASYNEQFFGPGTRLTVL.

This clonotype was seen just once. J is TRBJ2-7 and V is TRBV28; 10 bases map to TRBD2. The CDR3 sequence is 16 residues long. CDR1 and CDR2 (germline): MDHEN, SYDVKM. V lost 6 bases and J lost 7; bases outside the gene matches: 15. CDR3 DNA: TGTGCCAGCAGCCCTCCCGCAAGCGGGAGGGCGCGGGAGCAGTACTTC. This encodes CASSPPASGRAREQYF.

The CDR3 loop is CASSTRGYYGYTF. DNA of the CDR3: TGTGCCAGCAGTACCAGGGGTTACTATGGCTACACCTTC. J is TRBJ1-2 and V is TRBV27, with a tentative D call TRBD1 (6 bases). The V end was cut by 5 bases, the J end by 3 bases, with 10 bases between. Germline V gives CDR1 MNHEY, CDR2 SMNVEV (reference sequence). The CDR3 consists of 13 residues.

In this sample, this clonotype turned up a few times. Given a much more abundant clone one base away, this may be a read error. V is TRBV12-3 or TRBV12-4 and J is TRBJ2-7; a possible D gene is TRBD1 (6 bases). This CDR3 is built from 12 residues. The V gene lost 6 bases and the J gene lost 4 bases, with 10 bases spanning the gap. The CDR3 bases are TGTGCCAGCAGGGAACAGGGTTACGAGCAGTACTTC. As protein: CASREQGYEQYF.

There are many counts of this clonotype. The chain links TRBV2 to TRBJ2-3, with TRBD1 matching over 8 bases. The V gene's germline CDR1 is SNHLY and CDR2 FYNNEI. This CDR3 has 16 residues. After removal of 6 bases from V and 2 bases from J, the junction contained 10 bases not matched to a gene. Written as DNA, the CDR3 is TGTGCCAGCAGACAACAGGTCAGGGGGCCCACAGATACGCAGTATTTT. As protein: CASRQQVRGPTDTQYF.

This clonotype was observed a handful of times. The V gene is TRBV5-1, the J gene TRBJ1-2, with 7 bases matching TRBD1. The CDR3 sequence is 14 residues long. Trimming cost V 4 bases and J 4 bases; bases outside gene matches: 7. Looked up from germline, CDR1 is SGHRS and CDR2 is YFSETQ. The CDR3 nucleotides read TGCGCCAGCAGCGGCCGGGACAGTCGCTATGGCTACACCTTC. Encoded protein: CASSGRDSRYGYTF.

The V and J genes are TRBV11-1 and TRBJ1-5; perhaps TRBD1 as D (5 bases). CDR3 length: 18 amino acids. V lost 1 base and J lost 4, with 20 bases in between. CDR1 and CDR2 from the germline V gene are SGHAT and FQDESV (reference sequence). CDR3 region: CASSLDGLGQGPNQPQHF. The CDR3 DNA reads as TGTGCCAGCAGCTTAGACGGTTTGGGGCAGGGCCCTAATCAGCCCCAGCATTTT.

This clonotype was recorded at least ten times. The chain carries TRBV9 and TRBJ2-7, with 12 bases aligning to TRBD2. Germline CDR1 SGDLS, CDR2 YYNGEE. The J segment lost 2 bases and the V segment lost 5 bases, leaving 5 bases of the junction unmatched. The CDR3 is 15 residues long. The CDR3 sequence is CASSVGLAGTYEQYF. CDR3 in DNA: TGTGCCAGCAGTGTCGGACTAGCGGGGACCTACGAGCAGTACTTC.

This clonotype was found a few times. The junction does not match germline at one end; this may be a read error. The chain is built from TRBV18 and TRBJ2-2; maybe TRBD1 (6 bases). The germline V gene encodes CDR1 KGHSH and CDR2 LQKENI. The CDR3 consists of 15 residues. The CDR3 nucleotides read TGTGCCAGCCCACCGAGGGACACGAACACCGGGGAGCTGTTTTTT. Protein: CASPPRDTNTGELFF.

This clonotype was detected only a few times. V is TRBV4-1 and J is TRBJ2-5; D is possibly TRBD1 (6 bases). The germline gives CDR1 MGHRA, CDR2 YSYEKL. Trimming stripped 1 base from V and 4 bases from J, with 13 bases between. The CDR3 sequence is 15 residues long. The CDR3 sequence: CASSQGTARGETQYF. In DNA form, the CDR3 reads TGCGCCAGCAGCCAAGGAACGGCCAGGGGAGAGACCCAGTACTTC.

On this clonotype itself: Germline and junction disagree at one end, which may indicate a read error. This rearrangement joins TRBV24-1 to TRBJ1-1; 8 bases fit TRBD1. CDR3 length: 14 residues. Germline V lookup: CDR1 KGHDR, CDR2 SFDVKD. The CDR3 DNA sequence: TGTGCCGCCAGTGAAAGCGACAGGGGCGCTGAAGCTTTCTTT. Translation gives CAASESDRGAEAFF.

The CDR3 coding sequence is TGTGCCAGCAGTTACTCGTGGCAGGGAGTAGATGGGGCCCAGTACTTC. Its translation: CASSYSWQGVDGAQYF. The chain recombines TRBV6-5 with TRBJ2-5, with D perhaps assigned TRBD1 or TRBD2 (5 bases each). V lost 0 bases and J lost 9, with 20 bases in between. The CDR3 has 16 amino acids. The germline gives CDR1 MNHEY, CDR2 SVGAGI.

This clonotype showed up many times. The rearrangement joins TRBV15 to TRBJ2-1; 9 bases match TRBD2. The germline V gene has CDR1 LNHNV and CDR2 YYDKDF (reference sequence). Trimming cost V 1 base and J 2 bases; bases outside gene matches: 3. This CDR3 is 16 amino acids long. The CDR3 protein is CATSRGGGAAYNEQFF. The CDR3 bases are TGTGCCACCAGCAGAGGCGGGGGGGCGGCCTACAATGAGCAGTTCTTC.

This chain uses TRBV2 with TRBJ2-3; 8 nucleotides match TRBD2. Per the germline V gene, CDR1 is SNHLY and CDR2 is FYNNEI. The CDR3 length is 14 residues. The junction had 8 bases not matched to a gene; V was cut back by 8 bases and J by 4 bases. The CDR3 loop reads CASAAGTRSDTQYF. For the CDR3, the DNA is TGTGCCAGCGCAGCCGGGACTAGATCAGATACGCAGTATTTT.

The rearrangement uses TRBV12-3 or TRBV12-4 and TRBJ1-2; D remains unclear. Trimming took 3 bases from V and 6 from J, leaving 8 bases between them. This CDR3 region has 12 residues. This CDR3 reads CASSLARNGYTF. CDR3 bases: TGTGCCAGCAGTTTGGCCAGAAATGGCTACACCTTC.

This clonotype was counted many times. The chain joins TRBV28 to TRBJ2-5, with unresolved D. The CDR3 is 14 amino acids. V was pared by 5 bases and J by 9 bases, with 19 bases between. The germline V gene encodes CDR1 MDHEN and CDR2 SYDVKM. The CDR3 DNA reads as TGTGCCAGCAGTCCCGCGGACCTCCACGGCGCCCAGTACTTC. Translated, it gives CASSPADLHGAQYF.

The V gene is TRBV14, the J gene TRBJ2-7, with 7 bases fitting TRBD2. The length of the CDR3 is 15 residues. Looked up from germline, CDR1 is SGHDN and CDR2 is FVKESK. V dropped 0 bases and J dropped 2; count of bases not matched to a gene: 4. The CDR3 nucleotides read TGTGCCAGCAGCCAAGAGGTTCTAGCGGCCTACGAGCAGTACTTC. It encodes CASSQEVLAAYEQYF.

The CDR3 sequence is CAISAPGLAGETGELFF. The CDR3 DNA is TGTGCCATCAGCGCTCCGGGACTAGCGGGAGAGACCGGGGAGCTGTTTTTT. The chain joins TRBV10-3 to TRBJ2-2; TRBD2 aligns across 14 bases. Germline V gene data show CDR1 as ENHRY and CDR2 as SYGVKD. The CDR3 runs to 17 residues. Unmatched junction bases numbered 8, after V lost 6 bases and J lost 5 bases.